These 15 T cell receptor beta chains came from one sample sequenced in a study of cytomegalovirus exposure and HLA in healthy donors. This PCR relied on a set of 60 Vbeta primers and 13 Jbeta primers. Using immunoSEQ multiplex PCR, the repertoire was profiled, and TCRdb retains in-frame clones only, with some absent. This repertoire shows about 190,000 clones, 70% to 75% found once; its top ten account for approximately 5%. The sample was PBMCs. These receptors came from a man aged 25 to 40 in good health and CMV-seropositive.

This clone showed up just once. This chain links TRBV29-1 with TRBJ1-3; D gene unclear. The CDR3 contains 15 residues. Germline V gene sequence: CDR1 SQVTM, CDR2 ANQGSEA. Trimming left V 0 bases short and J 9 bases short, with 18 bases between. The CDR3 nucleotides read TGCAGCGTTGAAGATGAGGCCTTGCGTGGGAGCACCATATATTTT. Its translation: CSVEDEALRGSTIYF.

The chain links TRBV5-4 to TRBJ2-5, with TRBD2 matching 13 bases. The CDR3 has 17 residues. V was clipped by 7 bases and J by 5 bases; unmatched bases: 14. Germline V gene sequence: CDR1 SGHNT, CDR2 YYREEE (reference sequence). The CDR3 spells CASWNGRTSGSKETQYF. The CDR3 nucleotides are TGTGCCAGCTGGAACGGCCGGACTAGCGGGAGTAAGGAGACCCAGTACTTC.

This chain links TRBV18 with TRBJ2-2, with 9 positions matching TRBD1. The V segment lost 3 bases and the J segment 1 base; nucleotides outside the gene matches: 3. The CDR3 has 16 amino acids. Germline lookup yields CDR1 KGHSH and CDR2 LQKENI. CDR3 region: CASSPSGQGNTGELFF. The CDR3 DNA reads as TGTGCCAGCTCACCGTCGGGACAGGGGAACACCGGGGAGCTGTTTTTT.

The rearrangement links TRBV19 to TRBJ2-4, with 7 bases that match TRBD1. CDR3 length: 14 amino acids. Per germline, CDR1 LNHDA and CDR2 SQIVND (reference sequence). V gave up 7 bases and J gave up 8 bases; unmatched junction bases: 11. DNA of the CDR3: TGTGCCAGTACCCCGACAGGGCCCGTGGACATTCAGTACTTC. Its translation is CASTPTGPVDIQYF.

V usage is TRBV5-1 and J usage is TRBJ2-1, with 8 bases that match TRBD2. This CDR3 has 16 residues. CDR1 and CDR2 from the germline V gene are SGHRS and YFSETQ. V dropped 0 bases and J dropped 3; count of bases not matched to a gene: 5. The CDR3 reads CASSLAPAGDYNEQFF. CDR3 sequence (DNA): TGCGCCAGCAGCTTGGCCCCAGCGGGGGACTACAATGAGCAGTTCTTC.

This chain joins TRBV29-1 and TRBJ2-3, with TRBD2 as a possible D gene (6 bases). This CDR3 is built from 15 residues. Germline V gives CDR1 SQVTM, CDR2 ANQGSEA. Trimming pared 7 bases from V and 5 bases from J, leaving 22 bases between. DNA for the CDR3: TGCAGCGCGCTGACTAGTGGGGGGAGAGGAGATACGCAGTATTTT. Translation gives CSALTSGGRGDTQYF.

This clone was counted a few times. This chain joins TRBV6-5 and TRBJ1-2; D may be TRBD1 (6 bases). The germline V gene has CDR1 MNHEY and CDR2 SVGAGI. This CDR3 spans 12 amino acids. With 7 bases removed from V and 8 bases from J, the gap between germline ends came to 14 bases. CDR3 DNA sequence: TGTGCCAGCATGGGGGGGCCGGACGGCTACACCTTC. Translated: CASMGGPDGYTF.

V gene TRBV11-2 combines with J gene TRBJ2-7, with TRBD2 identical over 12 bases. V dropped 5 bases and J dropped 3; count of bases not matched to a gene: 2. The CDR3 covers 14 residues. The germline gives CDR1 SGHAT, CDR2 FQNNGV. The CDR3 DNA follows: TGTGCCAGCAGCGTGGGACTAGCGGGCTACGAGCAGTACTTC. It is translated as CASSVGLAGYEQYF.

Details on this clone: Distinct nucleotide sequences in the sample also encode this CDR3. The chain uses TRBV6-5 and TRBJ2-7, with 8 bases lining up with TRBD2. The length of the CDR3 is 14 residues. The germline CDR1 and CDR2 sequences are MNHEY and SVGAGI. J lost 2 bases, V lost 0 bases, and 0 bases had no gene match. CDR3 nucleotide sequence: TGTGCCAGCAGTTACTCTAGCGGGGCCTACGAGCAGTACTTC. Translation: CASSYSSGAYEQYF.

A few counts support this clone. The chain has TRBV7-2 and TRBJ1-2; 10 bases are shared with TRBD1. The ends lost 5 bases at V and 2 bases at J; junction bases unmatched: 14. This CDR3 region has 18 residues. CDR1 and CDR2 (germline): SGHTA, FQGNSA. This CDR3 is CASSIDVDWTGGNYGYTF. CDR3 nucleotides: TGTGCCAGCAGCATAGACGTTGACTGGACAGGGGGGAACTATGGCTACACCTTC.

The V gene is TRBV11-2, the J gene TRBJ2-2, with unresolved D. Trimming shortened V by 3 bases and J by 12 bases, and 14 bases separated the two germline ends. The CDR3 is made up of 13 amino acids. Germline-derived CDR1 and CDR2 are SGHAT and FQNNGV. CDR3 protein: CASSFVEALQLFF. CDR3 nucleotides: TGTGCCAGCAGCTTCGTCGAGGCCCTGCAGCTGTTTTTT.

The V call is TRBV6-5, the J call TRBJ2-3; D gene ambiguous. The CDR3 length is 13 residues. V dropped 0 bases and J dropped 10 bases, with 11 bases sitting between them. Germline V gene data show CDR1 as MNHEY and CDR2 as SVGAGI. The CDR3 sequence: CASSYSSKSAQYF. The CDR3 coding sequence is TGTGCCAGCAGTTACTCTAGTAAATCGGCGCAGTATTTT.

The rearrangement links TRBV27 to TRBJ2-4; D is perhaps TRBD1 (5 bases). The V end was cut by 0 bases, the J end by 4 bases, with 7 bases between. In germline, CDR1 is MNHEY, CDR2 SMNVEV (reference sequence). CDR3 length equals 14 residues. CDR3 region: CASSLSGLKNIQYF. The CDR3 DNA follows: TGTGCCAGCAGTTTATCGGGGCTAAAAAACATTCAGTACTTC.

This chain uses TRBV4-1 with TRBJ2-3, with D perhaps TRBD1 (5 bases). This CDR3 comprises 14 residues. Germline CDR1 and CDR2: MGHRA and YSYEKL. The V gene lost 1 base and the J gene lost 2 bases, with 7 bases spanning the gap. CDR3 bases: TGCGCCAGCAGCCAAGTACAGGACACAGATACGCAGTATTTT. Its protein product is CASSQVQDTDTQYF.

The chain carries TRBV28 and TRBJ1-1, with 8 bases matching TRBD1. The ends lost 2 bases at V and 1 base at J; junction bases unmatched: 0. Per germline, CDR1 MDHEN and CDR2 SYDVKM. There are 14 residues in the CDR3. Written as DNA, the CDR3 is TGTGCCAGCAGTTTACAGGGGGCGAACACTGAAGCTTTCTTT. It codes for CASSLQGANTEAFF. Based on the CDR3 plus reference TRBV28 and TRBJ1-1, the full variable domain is DVKVTQSSRYLVKRTGEKVFLECVQDMDHENMFWYRQDPGLGLRLIYFSYDVKMKEKGDIPEGYSVSREKKERFSLILESASTNQTSMYLCASSLQGANTEAFFGQGTRLTVV.